This is a list of T cell receptor beta chains from one sample in a study of blood T cell repertoires in COVID-19. Sequenced by immunoSEQ multiplex PCR; TCRdb stores in-frame clones only, minus some. Here the sample spans 650,000 to 800,000 clones, about 90% being singletons. The sample was peripheral blood. These receptors were collected from a woman younger than 35 with acute or convalescent COVID-19. Both conserved end residues are part of each CDR3. The order of the fields is V gene, J gene, D gene, clone size, CDR3 protein, CDR3 DNA. A D gene is named only where the DNA matches it firmly. Only part of the rows carry a size: once, few, many, or a class if the clone is expanded.

TRBV2	TRBJ1-1	.	.	CASRQVYRTEAFF	TGTGCCAGCAGACAGGTTTATAGGACTGAAGCTTTCTTT
TRBV21-1	TRBJ2-1	.	few	CASSKGHYNEQFF	TGTGCCAGCAGCAAAGGACACTACAATGAGCAGTTCTTC
TRBV6-2/TRBV6-3	TRBJ2-1	.	.	CASSYIGGSYNEQFF	TGTGCCAGCAGTTACATAGGGGGATCCTACAATGAGCAGTTCTTC
TRBV7-2	TRBJ1-3	TRBD1	.	CASSLRTGGNTIYF	TGTGCCAGCAGCTTACGGACAGGGGGAAACACCATATATTTT
TRBV2	TRBJ1-1	.	.	CASSEQKHRNTEAFF	TGTGCCAGCAGTGAACAAAAGCACCGGAACACTGAAGCTTTCTTT
TRBV5-1	TRBJ1-6	TRBD1	.	CASSLGDRGTVSPLHF	TGCGCCAGCAGCTTGGGGGACAGGGGCACGGTGTCACCCCTCCACTTT
TRBV9	TRBJ2-2	.	.	CASSPEVGPGELFF	TGTGCCAGCAGCCCCGAGGTGGGTCCAGGGGAGCTGTTTTTT
TRBV2	TRBJ1-1	.	once	CASSPQGVWTEAFF	TGTGCCAGCAGCCCACAGGGAGTATGGACTGAAGCTTTCTTT
TRBV3-1/TRBV3-2	TRBJ1-2	TRBD1	.	CASSQASGTGAYGYTF	TGTGCCAGCAGCCAAGCTTCCGGGACAGGTGCCTATGGCTACACCTTC
TRBV12-3/TRBV12-4	TRBJ2-5	TRBD1	.	CASSNRGRETQYF	TGTGCCAGCAGCAACAGGGGGAGGGAGACCCAGTACTTC
TRBV2	TRBJ2-3	TRBD2	once	CASSEFVAGGRSPDTQYF	TGTGCCAGCAGTGAATTTGTAGCGGGGGGGCGTAGCCCAGATACGCAGTATTTT
TRBV19	TRBJ1-3	.	.	CASKDSHSGNTIYF	TGTGCCAGCAAAGACAGCCACTCTGGAAACACCATATATTTT
TRBV28	TRBJ1-2	TRBD1	.	CASKMPGQGGEGYTF	TGTGCCAGCAAAATGCCGGGACAGGGCGGAGAGGGCTACACCTTC
TRBV7-2	TRBJ1-1	.	.	CASSLEGGGEAFF	TGTGCCAGCAGCTTAGAAGGTGGCGGTGAAGCTTTCTTT
TRBV18	TRBJ1-4	TRBD1	.	CASSYDRVDEKLFF	TGTGCCAGCTCATACGACAGGGTGGATGAAAAACTGTTTTTT
TRBV30	TRBJ1-5	.	.	CAWSRRGDQPQHF	TGTGCCTGGAGCCGGAGAGGAGATCAGCCCCAGCATTTT
TRBV6-5	TRBJ1-2	TRBD1	.	CASSLTGRYGYTF	TGTGCCAGCAGCCTGACAGGGAGGTATGGCTACACCTTC
TRBV5-6	TRBJ2-7	.	.	CASSSATTTYEQYF	TGTGCCAGCAGCTCCGCGACTACAACCTACGAGCAGTACTTC
TRBV15	TRBJ1-5	.	.	CATSTQGADDQPQHF	TGTGCCACCAGCACCCAAGGGGCAGACGATCAGCCCCAGCATTTT
TRBV7-2	TRBJ2-3	.	.	CASTPPGDTQYF	TGTGCCAGCACTCCCCCGGGAGATACGCAGTATTTT
TRBV5-6	TRBJ1-1	TRBD1	.	CASSLGGNTEAFF	TGTGCCAGCAGCCTAGGGGGCAACACTGAAGCTTTCTTT
TRBV5-1	TRBJ2-3	.	.	CASSGGRLFTTDTQYF	TGCGCCAGCAGCGGGGGGAGACTTTTCACCACAGATACGCAGTATTTT
TRBV18	TRBJ1-2	.	.	CASSPPSQGGYGYTF	TGTGCCAGCTCCCCCCCAAGTCAGGGAGGGTATGGCTACACCTTC
TRBV20-1	TRBJ2-3	.	once	CSARDQGQYF	TGCAGTGCTAGGGACCAGGGGCAGTATTTT
TRBV19	TRBJ1-2	TRBD1	.	CASSTGGTGYTF	TGTGCCAGTAGTACAGGGGGAACGGGCTACACCTTC
TRBV7-3	TRBJ1-5	.	.	CASSLISGQPQHF	TGTGCCAGCAGCTTAATTAGTGGTCAGCCCCAGCATTTT
TRBV5-1	TRBJ1-2	.	few	CASSPRDMQGYTF	TGCGCCAGCAGCCCCCGGGACATGCAGGGCTACACCTTC
TRBV6-5	TRBJ1-5	.	.	CASSPLAEINQPQHF	TGTGCCAGCAGCCCCCTGGCCGAAATCAATCAGCCCCAGCATTTT
TRBV7-3	TRBJ1-3	.	once	CASSFDRRSGNTIYF	TGTGCCAGCAGCTTTGACAGGAGATCTGGAAACACCATATATTTT
TRBV6-5	TRBJ1-4	.	.	CASSYNLNEKLFF	TGTGCCAGCAGTTACAATCTTAATGAAAAACTGTTTTTT
TRBV5-8	TRBJ1-2	.	.	CASITRGTWGYTF	TGTGCCAGCATCACACGGGGTACTTGGGGCTACACCTTC
TRBV6-5	TRBJ1-5	.	.	CASSYSRFQPQHF	TGTGCCAGCAGTTACTCGAGATTTCAGCCCCAGCATTTT
TRBV5-1	TRBJ1-1	.	.	CASSPEGGNTEAFF	TGCGCCAGCAGCCCCGAAGGCGGGAACACTGAAGCTTTCTTT
TRBV5-8	TRBJ1-5	.	.	CASSLARGIGNQPQHF	TGTGCCAGCAGCTTGGCCAGGGGTATAGGAAATCAGCCCCAGCATTTT
TRBV6-2/TRBV6-3	TRBJ2-3	TRBD1	.	CASSQPGQGANTQYF	TGTGCCAGCAGCCAACCGGGACAGGGGGCAAATACGCAGTATTTT
TRBV10-3	TRBJ1-1	.	.	CAISPRIWESTEAFF	TGTGCCATCAGCCCCAGGATTTGGGAGAGCACTGAAGCTTTCTTT
TRBV9	TRBJ2-2	.	.	CASSATVYNTGELFF	TGTGCCAGCAGCGCGACAGTTTACAACACCGGGGAGCTGTTTTTT
TRBV5-1	TRBJ1-6	TRBD1	.	CASSADRGQASPLHF	TGCGCCAGCAGCGCGGACAGGGGGCAGGCGTCACCCCTCCACTTT
TRBV30	TRBJ2-2	TRBD1	once	CAWSLDRVTGELFF	TGTGCCTGGAGTCTGGACAGGGTCACCGGGGAGCTGTTTTTT
TRBV5-5	TRBJ1-2	.	.	CASTGLGPFGYTF	TGTGCCAGCACAGGGTTGGGGCCTTTTGGCTACACCTTC
TRBV6-6	TRBJ1-2	.	.	CASRGDSSNYGYTF	TGTGCCAGCAGGGGGGACTCGTCGAACTATGGCTACACCTTC
TRBV6-1	TRBJ2-3	TRBD2	.	CASSAPGLAGRTDTQYF	TGTGCCAGCAGTGCGCCGGGACTAGCGGGGCGCACAGATACGCAGTATTTT
TRBV5-4	TRBJ2-2	.	once	CASSLAPQLNTGELFF	TGTGCCAGCAGCTTGGCCCCACAGCTGAACACCGGGGAGCTGTTTTTT
TRBV4-3	TRBJ1-5	TRBD1	.	CASSQERAGGGQPQHF	TGCGCCAGCAGCCAAGAAAGGGCAGGGGGAGGACAGCCCCAGCATTTT
TRBV14	TRBJ1-2	.	.	CASSQQTPLYGYTF	TGTGCCAGCAGCCAACAAACACCCCTCTATGGCTACACCTTC
TRBV19	TRBJ2-7	TRBD2	few	CASSSSSGGAYEQYF	TGTGCCAGTAGCTCTTCTAGCGGGGGGGCCTACGAGCAGTACTTC
TRBV30	TRBJ1-1	.	.	CAWRADTLNTEAFF	TGTGCCTGGAGGGCGGACACCCTGAACACTGAAGCTTTCTTT
TRBV6-5	TRBJ2-7	.	.	CASRGLSSYEQYF	TGTGCCAGCCGCGGACTTAGCTCCTACGAGCAGTACTTC
TRBV30	TRBJ1-3	TRBD1	.	CAWGRGTGAPSSGNTIYF	TGTGCCTGGGGACGTGGGACAGGGGCCCCTTCCTCTGGAAACACCATATATTTT
TRBV6-5	TRBJ1-1	.	few	CASSLVYYEPEAFF	TGTGCCAGCAGTCTGGTCTACTATGAACCTGAAGCTTTCTTT
TRBV30	TRBJ2-7	TRBD1	.	CARTDRGGSYEQYF	TGTGCTCGAACGGACAGGGGTGGCTCCTACGAGCAGTACTTC
TRBV5-6	TRBJ2-7	TRBD1	.	CASSLTTGTGVFVYEQYF	TGTGCCAGCAGCTTAACAACCGGGACAGGGGTTTTCGTCTACGAGCAGTACTTC
TRBV19	TRBJ1-5	.	once	CASSMGNRAVQPQHF	TGTGCCAGTAGTATGGGGAACAGGGCAGTCCAGCCCCAGCATTTT
TRBV9	TRBJ2-5	.	.	CASSDTAIQETQYF	TGTGCCAGCAGCGATACAGCAATCCAAGAGACCCAGTACTTC
TRBV28	TRBJ2-7	.	.	CASSSGISNEYF	TGTGCCAGCAGTTCCGGGATCTCGAACGAGTACTTC
TRBV2	TRBJ2-7	.	once	CASDTSYEQYF	TGTGCCAGCGACACGTCGTACGAGCAGTACTTC
TRBV6-1	TRBJ1-1	.	.	CASSEHPSMNTEAFF	TGTGCCAGCAGTGAACATCCGAGCATGAACACTGAAGCTTTCTTT
TRBV24-1	TRBJ2-7	TRBD1	.	CATSDPTGSSYEQYF	TGTGCCACCAGTGATCCGACAGGGTCTTCCTACGAGCAGTACTTC